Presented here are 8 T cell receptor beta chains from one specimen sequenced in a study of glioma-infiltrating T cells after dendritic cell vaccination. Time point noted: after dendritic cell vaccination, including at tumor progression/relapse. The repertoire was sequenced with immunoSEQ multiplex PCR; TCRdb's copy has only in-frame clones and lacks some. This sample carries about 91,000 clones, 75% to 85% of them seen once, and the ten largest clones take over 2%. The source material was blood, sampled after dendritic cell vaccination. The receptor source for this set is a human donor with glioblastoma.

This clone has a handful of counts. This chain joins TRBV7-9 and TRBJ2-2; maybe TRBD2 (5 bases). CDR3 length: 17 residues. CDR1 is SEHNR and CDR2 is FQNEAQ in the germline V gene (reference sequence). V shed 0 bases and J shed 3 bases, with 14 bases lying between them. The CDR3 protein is CASSLAAVAGHTGELFF. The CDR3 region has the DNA TGTGCCAGCAGCTTAGCAGCCGTCGCGGGTCACACCGGGGAGCTGTTTTTT.

CDR3 in DNA: TGTGCCAGCAGCTTAGGAACAGGGGAACGTTACAATGAGCAGTTCTTC. Translated: CASSLGTGERYNEQFF. The J gene is TRBJ2-1, the V gene TRBV11-3; 7 bases align to TRBD1. The CDR3 has 16 amino acids. Germline V lookup: CDR1 SGHNT, CDR2 YENEEA. With V trimmed by 1 base and J by 4 bases, 7 bases remained unmatched.

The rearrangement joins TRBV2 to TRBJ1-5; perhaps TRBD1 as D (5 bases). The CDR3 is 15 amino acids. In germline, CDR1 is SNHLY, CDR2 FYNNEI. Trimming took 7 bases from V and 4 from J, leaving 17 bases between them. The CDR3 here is CASKAIPGGNQPQHF. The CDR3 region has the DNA TGTGCCAGCAAGGCTATTCCGGGGGGGAATCAGCCCCAGCATTTT.

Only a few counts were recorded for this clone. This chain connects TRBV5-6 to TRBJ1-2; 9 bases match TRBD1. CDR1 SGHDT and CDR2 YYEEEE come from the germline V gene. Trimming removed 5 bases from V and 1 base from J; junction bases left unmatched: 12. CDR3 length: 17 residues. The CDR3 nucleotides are TGTGCCAGCAGTTCTGCCGGGACAGGGATAATTAACTATGGCTACACCTTC. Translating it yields CASSSAGTGIINYGYTF.

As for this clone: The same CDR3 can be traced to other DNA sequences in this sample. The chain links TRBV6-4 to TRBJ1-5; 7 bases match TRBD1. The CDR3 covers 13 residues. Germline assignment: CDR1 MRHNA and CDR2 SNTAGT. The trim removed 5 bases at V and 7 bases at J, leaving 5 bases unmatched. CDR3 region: CASSLDRDQPQHF. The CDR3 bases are TGTGCCAGCAGTTTAGACAGGGACCAGCCCCAGCATTTT.

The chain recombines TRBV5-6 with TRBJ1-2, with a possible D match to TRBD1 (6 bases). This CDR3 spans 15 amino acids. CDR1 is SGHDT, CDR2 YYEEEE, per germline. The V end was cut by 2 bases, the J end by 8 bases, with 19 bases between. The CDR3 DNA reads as TGTGCCAGCAGCTTCCTAGGAAACAGGGTAGGCGGCTACACCTTC. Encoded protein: CASSFLGNRVGGYTF.

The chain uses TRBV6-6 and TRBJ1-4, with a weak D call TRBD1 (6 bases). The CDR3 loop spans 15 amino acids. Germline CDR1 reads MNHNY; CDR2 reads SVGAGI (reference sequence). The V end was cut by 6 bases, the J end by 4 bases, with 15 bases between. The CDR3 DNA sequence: TGTGCCAGCAGAAAAGACAGGAACGATAATGAAAAACTGTTTTTT. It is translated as CASRKDRNDNEKLFF.

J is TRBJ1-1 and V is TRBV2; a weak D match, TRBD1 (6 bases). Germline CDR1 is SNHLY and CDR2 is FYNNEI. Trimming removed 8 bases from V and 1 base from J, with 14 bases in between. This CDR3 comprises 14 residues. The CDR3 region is CASYRDKENTEAFF. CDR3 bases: TGTGCCAGCTACCGGGACAAAGAGAACACTGAAGCTTTCTTT. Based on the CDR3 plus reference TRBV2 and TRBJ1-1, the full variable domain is EPEVTQTPSHQVTQMGQEVILRCVPISNHLYFYWYRQILGQKVEFLVSFYNNEISEKSEIFDDQFSVERPDGSNFTLKIRSTKLEDSAMYFCASYRDKENTEAFFGQGTRLTVV.